This T cell receptor (beta chain) was profiled in a study of shared clonotypes between healthy human individuals. Terminally differentiated effector memory CD45RA+ cells were excluded by CCR7 positive selection of CD45RO-negative cells. This clone was seen a single time. Germline lookup yields CDR1 LGHNA and CDR2 YSLEER. The V end lost 1 base, the J end lost 0 bases, and 8 bases lay between the germline ends. There are 15 residues in the CDR3. TCRdb keeps only in-frame clones here, not all; method: immunoSEQ multiplex PCR. Counted here are roughly 600,000 clones, nearly 98% occurring once; the ten biggest clones make up 0.3%.

V gene TRBV4-3 combines with J gene TRBJ2-3; TRBD1 is a possible D gene (5 bases). The sequenced material came from naive CD8+ T cells sorted from blood. This sequence originates from a man aged 25 to 45 in good health. CDR3 nucleotide sequence: TGCGCCAGCAGCCAAGGCGACAGAAGCACAGATACGCAGTATTTT. As protein: CASSQGDRSTDTQYF.